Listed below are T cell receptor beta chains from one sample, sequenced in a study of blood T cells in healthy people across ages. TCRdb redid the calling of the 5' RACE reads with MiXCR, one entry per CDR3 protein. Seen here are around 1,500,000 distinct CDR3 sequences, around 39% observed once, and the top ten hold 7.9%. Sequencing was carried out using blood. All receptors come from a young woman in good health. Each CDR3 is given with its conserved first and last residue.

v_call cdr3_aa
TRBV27 CASTPSGGMTYEQYF
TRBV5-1 CASSSSPSGGSLLAKNIQYF
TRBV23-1 CASSQRLQETQYF
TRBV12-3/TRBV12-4 CASISSGRASTDTQYF
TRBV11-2 CASSLDPWTSGGDEQYF
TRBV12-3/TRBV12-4 CASSAGRPEAFF
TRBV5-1 CASSRLAPVSYNEQYF
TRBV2 CAGGLAGVSYEQYF
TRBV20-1 CSANYRENSLTDTQYF
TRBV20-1 CSAKQGALNSPLHF
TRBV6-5 CASSFRVPSAGYGYTF
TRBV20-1 CSASLGIWNTEAFF
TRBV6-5 CANREPGQGYYGYTF
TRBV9 CASSVGGREDEQYF
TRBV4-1 CASKSSLTEKLFF
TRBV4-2 CASSQESVPGVWANEKLFF
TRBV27 CASSLTFPGLENEQFF
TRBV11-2 CASSSQSGTGQYF
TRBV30 CAWSGTKNNEQFF
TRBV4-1 CASSQDHRGPETAAAQYF
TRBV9 CASSRGLAGGTYEQYF
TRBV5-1 CASSVHWLGGSPHHF
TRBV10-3 CAIPGLDLNEQFF
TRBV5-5 CASRRQGAGNEKLFF
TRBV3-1 CASKASGSINEQFF
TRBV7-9 CASSLDWEAKYF
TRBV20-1 CSAKQGNSNQPQHF
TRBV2 CANKRTSGGSYEQYF
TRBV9 CASSGTGHNYGYTF
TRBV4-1 CASSQIQGGNQPQHF
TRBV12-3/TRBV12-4 CASSFSGASREQFF
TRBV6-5 CASSYSTSSYNSPLHF
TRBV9 CASSAPDRGHFGEQYF
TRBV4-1 CASSQGITDFLHNEQFF
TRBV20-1 CSARDRREKLFF
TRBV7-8 CASSLGTSGSQGEQFF
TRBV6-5 CASSYFTGNEQFF
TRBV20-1 CSATGTRDTGELFF
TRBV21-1 CASSKAPGRGSNYGYTF
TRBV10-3 CAISESSGTSGHEQFF
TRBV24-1 CATSDWDQGKNEQYF